A selection of T cell receptor beta chains follows, all from one sample in a study of T cells after posttransplantation cyclophosphamide. Sequenced by immunoSEQ multiplex PCR; TCRdb stores in-frame clones only, minus some. Here the sample spans thousands of clones, nearly 99% being singletons. The material sequenced was naive CD8+ T cells sorted from PBMCs. These receptor sequences come from a man aged 50-60 years in good health, CMV-negative, and a related stem cell transplant donor. The CDR3 runs from the conserved cysteine through the conserved F or W. A D gene is named only where the DNA matches it firmly. For some rows the clone size is stated as once, few or many, or as a class when expanded; others skip it.

TRBJ2-5,TRBV30,NA,NA,TGTGCCTGGAGTGTCAGTAATTTAGAGACCCAGTACTTC,CAWSVSNLETQYF
TRBJ2-1,TRBV7-9,TRBD2,NA,TGTGCCAGCAGCCTACCGGCTAGCGGATCCAATGAGCAGTTCTTC,CASSLPASGSNEQFF
TRBJ1-2,TRBV21-1,NA,NA,TGTGCCAGCAGCACCGGGGTCCTCTATGGCTACACCTTC,CASSTGVLYGYTF
TRBJ2-1,TRBV13,TRBD2,NA,TGTGCCAGCAGCTTACCGGGACTAGCGGGAGGAGGGGGGAATGAGCAGTTCTTC,CASSLPGLAGGGGNEQFF
TRBJ1-1,TRBV4-3,TRBD1,NA,TGCGCCAGCAGCCAAGGAGCGACAGGGGGTAGAACTGAAGCTTTCTTT,CASSQGATGGRTEAFF
TRBJ2-3,TRBV6-6,NA,NA,TGTGCCAGCAGTCCTTGGCTAGGAGGAGGCACAGATACGCAGTATTTT,CASSPWLGGGTDTQYF
TRBJ1-1,TRBV11-1,NA,NA,TGTGCCAGCAGCTTACTCAGGGTGGGCACTGAAGCTTTCTTT,CASSLLRVGTEAFF
TRBJ2-7,TRBV11-2,NA,NA,TGTGCCAGCAGCTTAGACCAACGCCTACCCTACGAGCAGTACTTC,CASSLDQRLPYEQYF
TRBJ1-4,TRBV9,NA,NA,TGTGCCAGCAGCGTAGACGAGGGAACTTTGGGGAATGAAAAACTGTTTTTT,CASSVDEGTLGNEKLFF
TRBJ2-1,TRBV7-6,TRBD2,NA,TGTGCCAGCAGCTTAGCTAGCGGGGGCATCTACAATGAGCAGTTCTTC,CASSLASGGIYNEQFF
TRBJ2-1,TRBV9,TRBD2,once,TGTGCCAGCAGCGTAGTAGGGACTAGCGGGGAGGAACCCTACAATGAGCAGTTCTTC,CASSVVGTSGEEPYNEQFF
TRBJ1-1,TRBV19,TRBD1,NA,TGTGCCAGTAGTATCACAGGGGGCTACGGTTGGGCTGGCACTGAAGCTTTCTTT,CASSITGGYGWAGTEAFF
TRBJ1-1,TRBV7-9,NA,once,TGTGCCAGCCGCGGGGAGGGCGTGATCACTGAAGCTTTCTTT,CASRGEGVITEAFF
TRBJ2-7,TRBV6-6,NA,NA,TGTGCCAGCAGTCCAACCAAGGGAGGCTACGAGCAGTACTTC,CASSPTKGGYEQYF
TRBJ2-1,TRBV10-1,NA,NA,TGCGCCAGCAGTGAACTGCGACTAGACACCTACAATGAGCAGTTCTTC,CASSELRLDTYNEQFF
TRBJ1-2,TRBV9,TRBD1,NA,TGTGCCAGCAGCGTAGGGGGACAGCCCTATGGCTACACCTTC,CASSVGGQPYGYTF
TRBJ1-5,TRBV9,NA,NA,TGTGCCAGCAGCAGGGGTTTAGGCCAGCCCCAGCATTTT,CASSRGLGQPQHF
TRBJ2-2,TRBV5-1,TRBD2,NA,TGCGCCAGCAAGCTAGCGGGAGGCACCGGGGAGCTGTTTTTT,CASKLAGGTGELFF
TRBJ1-4,TRBV7-9,TRBD1,NA,TGTGCCAGCAGCTCGGACAGGGGTCGGGCAACTAATGAAAAACTGTTTTTT,CASSSDRGRATNEKLFF
TRBJ1-1,TRBV15,NA,NA,TGTGCCACCAGCCTAGGACAGATGAACACTGAAGCTTTCTTT,CATSLGQMNTEAFF
TRBJ2-5,TRBV5-8,NA,NA,TGTGCCAGCAGCTTGGAGGCGGTCCAAGAGACCCAGTACTTC,CASSLEAVQETQYF
TRBJ2-7,TRBV19,TRBD1,NA,TGTGCCAGTAGTCTCCGGGACAGGGTATACGAGCAGTACTTC,CASSLRDRVYEQYF
TRBJ2-2,TRBV9,NA,NA,TGTGCCAGCAGCCCCCAGAACACCGGGGAGCTGTTTTTT,CASSPQNTGELFF
TRBJ2-1,TRBV7-2,NA,NA,TGTGCCAGCAGCTTAGTGACTAGCTCCTACAATGAGCAGTTCTTC,CASSLVTSSYNEQFF
TRBJ2-2,TRBV18,TRBD1,NA,TGTGCCAGCTCACCGACAGGGGCGAACACCGGGGAGCTGTTTTTT,CASSPTGANTGELFF
TRBJ2-7,TRBV14,NA,NA,TGTGCCAGCAGCCAAGTAGGGGCCTCCTACGAGCAGTACTTC,CASSQVGASYEQYF
TRBJ2-1,TRBV6-6,NA,NA,TGTGCCAGCAGTTACATCCGGGGAGAGCTAGGAGGTACCCAGTTCTTC,CASSYIRGELGGTQFF
TRBJ1-2,TRBV4-1,TRBD1,NA,TGCGCCAGCAGAGCTACGGGACAGGGGAACTATGGCTACACCTTC,CASRATGQGNYGYTF
TRBJ1-5,TRBV7-6,TRBD1,NA,TGTGCCAGCAGCTTAGAGATAGGGGGCGGGCAGCCCCAGCATTTT,CASSLEIGGGQPQHF
TRBJ2-6,TRBV6-6,TRBD1,NA,TGTGCCAGCCAAGGACAGGGGGCAAGGGGGGCCAACGTCCTGACTTTC,CASQGQGARGANVLTF
TRBJ2-1,TRBV7-3,TRBD2,NA,TGTGCCAGCAGTTTCTCTGGAGCAAGCGGGAGGAACTACAATGAGCAGTTCTTC,CASSFSGASGRNYNEQFF
TRBJ2-3,TRBV7-2,NA,NA,TGTGCCAGCAGCGTAAAGAGACTAGATACGCAGTATTTT,CASSVKRLDTQYF
TRBJ1-2,TRBV28,TRBD1,NA,TGTGCCAGCAGGCCGGGACAGGGGGCGCTTGGCTACACCTTC,CASRPGQGALGYTF
TRBJ2-7,TRBV6-5,TRBD1,NA,TGTGCCAGCAGTCCCGACAGGGGCCCCTCCTACGAGCAGTACTTC,CASSPDRGPSYEQYF
TRBJ2-7,TRBV19,TRBD1,NA,TGTGCCTCCTGGGACAGGGTGACCTACGAGCAGTACTTC,CASWDRVTYEQYF
TRBJ2-7,TRBV11-3,TRBD1,NA,TGTGCCAGCAGCTTAGCCCGGACAGGAGGACAGGGCTACGAGCAGTACTTC,CASSLARTGGQGYEQYF
TRBJ2-7,TRBV19,NA,NA,TGTGCCAGTAGTTCGCCCGCCCACTCCTACGAGCAGTACTTC,CASSSPAHSYEQYF
TRBJ1-2,TRBV7-9,NA,NA,TGTGCCAGCAGCTCAGGGGCTAACTATGGCTACACCTTC,CASSSGANYGYTF
TRBJ2-7,TRBV7-7,NA,NA,TGTGCCAGCAGCTTACGCCAGACGGGCCCAGGGTCCTACGAGCAGTACTTC,CASSLRQTGPGSYEQYF
TRBJ2-7,TRBV5-4,TRBD1,NA,TGTGCCAGCAGCTTGTTGCCTTCAGGGGGCCTCTACGAGCAGTACTTC,CASSLLPSGGLYEQYF
TRBJ2-4,TRBV28,NA,NA,TGTGCCAGCAGTTTATGGACAGGGGAGGGCACCAAAAACATTCAGTACTTC,CASSLWTGEGTKNIQYF
TRBJ2-7,TRBV5-6,TRBD1,NA,TGTGCCAGCAGCTCTTGGGGATCCATCACAGGGGTTGCCTACGAGCAGTACTTC,CASSSWGSITGVAYEQYF
TRBJ1-1,TRBV4-2,NA,NA,TGTGCCAGCAGCCAAGCGGGGGTTGGCACTGAAGCTTTCTTT,CASSQAGVGTEAFF
TRBJ1-4,TRBV4-1,NA,NA,TGCGCCAGCAGCCAAGGAGGGGAAAAACTGTTTTTT,CASSQGGEKLFF
TRBJ2-7,TRBV23-1,NA,NA,TGCGCCAGCCGATGGTGGGGAGGTGGGGAGCAGTACTTC,CASRWWGGGEQYF